This T cell receptor beta chain comes out of a study of blood T cells in healthy people across ages. This CDR3 region has 13 residues. CDR1 and CDR2 from the germline V gene are ENHRY and SYGVKD. For the second PCR, which ran for about 7 to 11 cycles, a sample-barcoded 5' primer and a J-beta primer mix were used. TCRdb analysed the 5' RACE reads with MiXCR anew, one entry per CDR3 protein. The sample yields 1,500,000 or so distinct CDR3 sequences, 59% seen once. The sequence came from a young man in good health. The rearrangement links TRBV10-3 to TRBJ2-1; D gene uncertain. The closer fit of TRBJ2-7 to the DNA end suggests the J call may be wrong. Sequencing was done on a sample of blood. This CDR3 reads CAIKQSVHNEQYF. The CDR3 bases are TGTGCCATCAAACAAAGCGTCCACAATGAGCAGTACTTC.